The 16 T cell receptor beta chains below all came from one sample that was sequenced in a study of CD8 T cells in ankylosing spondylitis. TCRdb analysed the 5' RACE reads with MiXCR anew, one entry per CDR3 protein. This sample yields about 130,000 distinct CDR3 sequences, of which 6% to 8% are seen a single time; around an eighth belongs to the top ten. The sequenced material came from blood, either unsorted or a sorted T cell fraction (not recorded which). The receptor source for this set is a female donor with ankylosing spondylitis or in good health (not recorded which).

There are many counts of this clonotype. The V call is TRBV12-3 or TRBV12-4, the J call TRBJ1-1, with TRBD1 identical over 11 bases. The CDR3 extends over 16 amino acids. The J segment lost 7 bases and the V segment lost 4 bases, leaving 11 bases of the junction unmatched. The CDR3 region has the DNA TGTGCCAGCAGTTCCAAAGCCGGGACAGGGGGGGGTGAAGCTTTCTTT. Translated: CASSSKAGTGGGEAFF.

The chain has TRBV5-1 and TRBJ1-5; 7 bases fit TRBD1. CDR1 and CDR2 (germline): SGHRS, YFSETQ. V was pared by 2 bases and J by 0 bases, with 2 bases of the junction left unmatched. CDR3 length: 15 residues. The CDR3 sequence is CASSFTGDSNQPQHF. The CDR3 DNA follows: TGCGCCAGCAGCTTTACAGGGGATAGCAATCAGCCCCAGCATTTT.

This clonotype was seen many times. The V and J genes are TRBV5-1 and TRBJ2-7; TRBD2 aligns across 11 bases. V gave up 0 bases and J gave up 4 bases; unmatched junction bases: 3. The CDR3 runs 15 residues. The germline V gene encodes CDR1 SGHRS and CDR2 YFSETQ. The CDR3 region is CASSLGLAGGYEQYF. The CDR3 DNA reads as TGCGCCAGCAGCTTGGGGCTAGCGGGGGGTTACGAGCAGTACTTC.

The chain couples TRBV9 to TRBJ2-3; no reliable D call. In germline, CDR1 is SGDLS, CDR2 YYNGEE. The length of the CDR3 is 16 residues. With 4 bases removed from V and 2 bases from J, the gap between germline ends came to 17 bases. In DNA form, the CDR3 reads TGTGCCAGCAGCCTCGCAGGTGTCAGGCACACAGATACGCAGTATTTT. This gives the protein CASSLAGVRHTDTQYF.

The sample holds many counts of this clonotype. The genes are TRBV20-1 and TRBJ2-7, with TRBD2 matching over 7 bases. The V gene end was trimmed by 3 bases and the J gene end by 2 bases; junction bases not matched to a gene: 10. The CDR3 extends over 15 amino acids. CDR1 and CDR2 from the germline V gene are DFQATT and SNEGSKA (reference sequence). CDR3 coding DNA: TGCAGTGCTAGTCCCTTCAGCGGGGCCCCCTACGAGCAGTACTTC. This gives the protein CSASPFSGAPYEQYF.

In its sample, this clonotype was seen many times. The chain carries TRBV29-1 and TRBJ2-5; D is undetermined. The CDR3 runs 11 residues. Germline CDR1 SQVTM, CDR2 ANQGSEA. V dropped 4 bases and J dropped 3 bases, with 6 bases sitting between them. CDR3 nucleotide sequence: TGCAGCGTTGGGGCAGAAGAGACCCAGTACTTC. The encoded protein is CSVGAEETQYF.

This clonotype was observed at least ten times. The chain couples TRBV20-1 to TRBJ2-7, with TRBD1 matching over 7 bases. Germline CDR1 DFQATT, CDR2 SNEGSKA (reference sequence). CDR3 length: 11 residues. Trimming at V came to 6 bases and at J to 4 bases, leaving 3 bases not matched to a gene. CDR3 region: CSAATGYEQYF. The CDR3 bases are TGCAGTGCCGCGACAGGGTACGAGCAGTACTTC.

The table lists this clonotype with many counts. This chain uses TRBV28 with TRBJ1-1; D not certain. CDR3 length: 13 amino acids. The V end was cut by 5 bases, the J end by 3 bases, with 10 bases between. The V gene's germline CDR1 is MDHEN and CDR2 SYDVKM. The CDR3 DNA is TGTGCCAGCAGTCCAGAGTTTTACACTGAAGCTTTCTTT. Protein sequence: CASSPEFYTEAFF.

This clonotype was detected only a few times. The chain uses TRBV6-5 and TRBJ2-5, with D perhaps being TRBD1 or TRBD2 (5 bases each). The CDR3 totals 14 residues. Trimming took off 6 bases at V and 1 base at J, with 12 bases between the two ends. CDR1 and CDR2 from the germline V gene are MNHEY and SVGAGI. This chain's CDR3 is CASSDRGAQETQYF. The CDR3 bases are TGTGCCAGCAGCGATAGGGGAGCCCAAGAGACCCAGTACTTC.

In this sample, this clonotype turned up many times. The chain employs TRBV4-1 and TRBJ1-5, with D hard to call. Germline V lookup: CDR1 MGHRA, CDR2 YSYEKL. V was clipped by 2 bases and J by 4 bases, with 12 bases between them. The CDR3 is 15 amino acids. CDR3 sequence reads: CASSQLGLGNQPQHF. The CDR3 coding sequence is TGCGCCAGCAGCCAACTAGGATTGGGAAATCAGCCCCAGCATTTT.

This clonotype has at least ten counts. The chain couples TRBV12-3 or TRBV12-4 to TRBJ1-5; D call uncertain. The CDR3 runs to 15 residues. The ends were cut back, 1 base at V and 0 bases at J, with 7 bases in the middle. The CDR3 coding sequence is TGTGCCAGCAGTTTAGGTCCGTATAGCAATCAGCCCCAGCATTTT. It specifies CASSLGPYSNQPQHF.

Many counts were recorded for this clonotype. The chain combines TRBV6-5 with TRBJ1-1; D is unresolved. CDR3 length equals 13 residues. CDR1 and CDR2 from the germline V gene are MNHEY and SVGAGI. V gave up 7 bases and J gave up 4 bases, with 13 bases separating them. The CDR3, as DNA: TGTGCCAGCATTTCCCGGGTTTCCACTGAAGCTTTCTTT. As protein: CASISRVSTEAFF.

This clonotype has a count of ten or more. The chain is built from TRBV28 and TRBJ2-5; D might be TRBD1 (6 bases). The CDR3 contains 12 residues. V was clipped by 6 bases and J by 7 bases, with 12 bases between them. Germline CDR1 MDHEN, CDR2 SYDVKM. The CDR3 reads CASRQGYATQYF. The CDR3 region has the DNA TGTGCCAGCAGACAGGGATATGCGACCCAGTACTTC. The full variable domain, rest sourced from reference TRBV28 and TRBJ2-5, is DVKVTQSSRYLVKRTGEKVFLECVQDMDHENMFWYRQDPGLGLRLIYFSYDVKMKEKGDIPEGYSVSREKKERFSLILESASTNQTSMYLCASRQGYATQYFGPGTRLLVL.

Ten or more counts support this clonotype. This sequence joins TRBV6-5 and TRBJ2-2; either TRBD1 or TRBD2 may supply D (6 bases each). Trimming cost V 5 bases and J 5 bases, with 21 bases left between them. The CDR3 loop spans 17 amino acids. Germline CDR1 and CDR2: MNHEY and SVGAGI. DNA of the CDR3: TGTGCCAGCAGTCTACGCCGTTCTGGGGGGCAAACCGGGGAGCTGTTTTTT. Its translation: CASSLRRSGGQTGELFF.

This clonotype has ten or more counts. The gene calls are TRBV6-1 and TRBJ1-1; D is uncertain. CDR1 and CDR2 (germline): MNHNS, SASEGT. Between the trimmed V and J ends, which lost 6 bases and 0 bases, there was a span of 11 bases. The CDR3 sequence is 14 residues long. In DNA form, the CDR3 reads TGTGCCAGCAGAACCGCCCGGTTGAACACTGAAGCTTTCTTT. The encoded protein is CASRTARLNTEAFF.

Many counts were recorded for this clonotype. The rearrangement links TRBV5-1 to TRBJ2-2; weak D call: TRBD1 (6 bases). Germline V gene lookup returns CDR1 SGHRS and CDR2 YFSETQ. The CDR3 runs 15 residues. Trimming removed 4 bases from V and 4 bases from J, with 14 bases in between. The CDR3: CASSPQTGTTGELFF. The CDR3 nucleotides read TGCGCCAGCAGCCCTCAAACAGGGACCACCGGGGAGCTGTTTTTT.